One T cell receptor beta chain is described in this entry. Time point: pretreatment peripheral blood. It was locally advanced or metastatic urothelial carcinoma that patients had. Pretreatment sampling and on-treatment sampling together yielded between 1 and 8 samples for each patient. These data originate in a study of PD-L1 blockade in urothelial cancer. Clones were read by immunoSEQ multiplex PCR, and TCRdb kept only the in-frame ones, dropping some. The sample lists tens of thousands of clones; roughly 90% were seen once. This receptor was taken from a man in his sixties with urothelial cancer. The source material was PBMCs, sampled around atezolizumab (anti-PD-L1) treatment.

The chain's CDR3 is CASSRGTSGSYEQYF. DNA for the CDR3: TGCGCCAGCAGCCGAGGGACTAGCGGTTCCTACGAGCAGTACTTC. The chain is built from TRBV4-3 and TRBJ2-7; the match to TRBD2 covers 11 bases. CDR1 is LGHNA, CDR2 YSLEER, per germline. V was clipped by 4 bases and J by 1 base; unmatched bases: 3. The CDR3 contains 15 residues.